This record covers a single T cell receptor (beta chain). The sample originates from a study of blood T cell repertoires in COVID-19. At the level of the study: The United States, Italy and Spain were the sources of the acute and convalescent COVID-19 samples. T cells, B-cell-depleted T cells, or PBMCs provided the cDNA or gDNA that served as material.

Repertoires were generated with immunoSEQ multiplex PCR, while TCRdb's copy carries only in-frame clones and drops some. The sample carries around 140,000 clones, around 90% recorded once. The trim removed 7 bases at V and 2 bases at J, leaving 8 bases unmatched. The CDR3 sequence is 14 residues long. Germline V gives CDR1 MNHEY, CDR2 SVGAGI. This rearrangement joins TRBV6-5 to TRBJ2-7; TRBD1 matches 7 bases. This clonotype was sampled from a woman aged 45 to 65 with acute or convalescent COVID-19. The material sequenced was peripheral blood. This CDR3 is CASNDRQGPYEQYF. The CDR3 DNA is TGTGCCAGCAACGATCGACAGGGTCCCTACGAGCAGTACTTC.